This TCR beta chain originates from a study of HIV-infected patients and healthy controls (dated by TCRdb to the mid-2010s). As encoded in the germline V gene (reference sequence), CDR1 is DFQATT while CDR2 is SNEGSKA. V trim: 0 bases; J trim: 10 bases; unmatched bases: 8. Measured from the cysteine to the phenylalanine, the CDR3 is 15 residues long. Only CDR3 DNA remains: 45 bases, in frame from the first base. Many counts were recorded for this clonotype. No antigen is known for it. The input lacks base qualities; no much larger clone sits a single base away. The protocol used for the library was 5' RACE. The run used an Illumina MiSeq. TCRdb took the public reads, trimmed them with fastp at Q25, ran MiXCR for clone calling and kept in-frame beta chains. Each CDR3 protein appears once, grouped with its most common genes and DNA. Present in this sample are 55,000 to 70,000 distinct CDR3 sequences, under 25% of which were seen just once. The ten most abundant clones make up approximately 1.5% of the sample.

The clonotype comes from a human donor in good health. The chain joins TRBV20-1 to TRBJ1-4; 10 of the junction bases match TRBD1. The sequenced sample consisted of CD4+ T cells from blood. The DNA sequence is given as TGCAGTGCTAGAGATCCCCGGACAGGGGGAGGAAAACTGTTTTTT. The encoded protein is CSARDPRTGGGKLFF.